Each of the 10 T cell receptor beta chains below was sequenced from the same sample in a study of T cell repertoires in cytomegalovirus infection. Each CDR3 protein is one row after TCRdb ran MiXCR on the reads. The data show about 440,000 distinct CDR3 sequences, approximately 30% seen once. The sample was PBMCs. The receptor source for this set is a human donor in good health (CMV status not recorded). Some clones in this sample may be carry-over from other donors' samples.

At least ten counts were recorded for this clonotype. The chain uses TRBV7-6 and TRBJ2-1, with D perhaps given as TRBD1 or TRBD2 (5 bases each). The CDR3 covers 14 residues. Germline assignment: CDR1 SGHVS and CDR2 FNYEAQ. The V end lost 1 base, the J end lost 4 bases, and 8 bases lay between the germline ends. The CDR3, as DNA: TGTGCCAGCAGCTTAGTCTGGGGGTACAATGAGCAGTTCTTC. Its protein is CASSLVWGYNEQFF. Full variable domain (missing parts from reference TRBV7-6 and TRBJ2-1): GAGVSQSPRYKVTKRGQDVALRCDPISGHVSLYWYRQALGQGPEFLTYFNYEAQQDKSGLPNDRFSAERPEGSISTLTIQRTEQRDSAMYRCASSLVWGYNEQFFGPGTRLTVL.

The rearrangement links TRBV19 to TRBJ2-5, with TRBD2 matching 10 bases. With 3 bases clipped from V and 5 bases from J, the junction kept 0 bases outside the gene matches. Germline V gene data show CDR1 as LNHDA and CDR2 as SQIVND (reference sequence). The CDR3 totals 13 residues. CDR3 in DNA: TGTGCCAGTAGTATGGGACTAGCGGAGACCCAGTACTTC. It yields the protein CASSMGLAETQYF.

This clonotype was counted between two and nine times. This chain links TRBV6-6 with TRBJ2-1; TRBD2 matches at 8 bases. J gave up 7 bases and V 4 bases, and 9 bases lay outside the gene matches. The CDR3 has 15 amino acids. Germline values: CDR1 MNHNY, CDR2 SVGAGI (reference sequence). The CDR3 here is CASSLGRGVQNEQFF. As DNA, the CDR3 is TGTGCCAGCAGTTTAGGGCGGGGGGTTCAAAATGAGCAGTTCTTC.

There are a few counts of this clonotype. The chain carries TRBV9 and TRBJ1-2; no firm D call. This CDR3 contains 14 residues. Germline V gene data show CDR1 as SGDLS and CDR2 as YYNGEE. Trimming took off 2 bases at V and 2 bases at J, with 10 bases between the two ends. DNA for the CDR3: TGTGCCAGCAGCGTTCCAGATGACAACTATGGCTACACCTTC. Its translation: CASSVPDDNYGYTF.

As to this clonotype: The conserved closing phenylalanine or tryptophan is absent in this CDR3, likely reflecting a read error. No DNA is shown, since the ends of the CDR3 on it are uncertain; the CDR3 is the one TCRdb lists. The chain employs TRBV6-5 and TRBJ1-5. The CDR3 length equals 13 residues, ends included. CDR1 is MNHEY, CDR2 SVGAGI, per germline. The CDR3: CASSYIPHQPQNL.

This clonotype was counted at least ten times. V usage is TRBV28 and J usage is TRBJ1-2; 8 bases align to TRBD1. Germline CDR1 reads MDHEN; CDR2 reads SYDVKM. The CDR3 runs 15 residues. Trimming cost V 2 bases and J 8 bases; bases outside gene matches: 10. The CDR3 coding sequence is TGTGCCAGCAGTTTAACAGGGGGGTATGGAAGCGGCTACACCTTC. It codes for CASSLTGGYGSGYTF.

This clonotype was seen repeatedly, ten times or more. The chain carries TRBV7-2 and TRBJ1-4; no clear D. Germline V gives CDR1 SGHTA, CDR2 FQGNSA. Trimming pared 2 bases from V and 0 bases from J, leaving 7 bases between. CDR3 length: 15 residues. Written as DNA, the CDR3 is TGTGCCAGCAGCTTAAACAGCGCAACTAATGAAAAACTGTTTTTT. Translating it yields CASSLNSATNEKLFF.

The V call is TRBV4-1, the J call TRBJ1-1; TRBD1 aligns across 8 bases. Trimming at V came to 4 bases and at J to 3 bases, leaving 10 bases not matched to a gene. This CDR3 has 16 residues. Germline lookup yields CDR1 MGHRA and CDR2 YSYEKL. The CDR3 sequence is CASSRLTGGEDTEAFF. CDR3 bases: TGCGCCAGCAGCCGACTTACAGGGGGTGAGGACACTGAAGCTTTCTTT.

A few counts support this clonotype. The rearrangement uses TRBV12-5 and TRBJ1-1, with a possible D match to TRBD1 (6 bases). CDR1 is LGHNT, CDR2 FRNRAP, per germline. The V and J ends lost 0 bases and 5 bases respectively, with 22 bases between them. The CDR3 has 18 amino acids. The CDR3: CASGLVLAGAPYKTEAFF. In nucleotides, the CDR3 is TGTGCTAGTGGTTTGGTACTTGCAGGGGCCCCCTATAAGACTGAAGCTTTCTTT.

The chain recombines TRBV2 with TRBJ1-5; tentative D call: TRBD1 (6 bases). Trimming left V 6 bases short and J 7 bases short, with 13 bases between. The V gene's germline CDR1 is SNHLY and CDR2 FYNNEI. The CDR3 is 13 amino acids. As DNA, the CDR3 is TGTGCCAGCAGGCTTTCACAGGGCCAGCCCCAGCATTTT. Translation gives CASRLSQGQPQHF.